Listed here are 27 T cell receptor beta chains from one sample, sequenced in a study of T cell repertoires in cytomegalovirus infection. These receptors have no identified antigens. MiXCR, applied by TCRdb to the reads, yields one record per CDR3 protein. The sample lists tens of thousands of distinct CDR3 sequences, more than 15% occurring once. The sequenced sample was CD8+ T cells from cultured PBMCs, obtained from culture after CMV antigen stimulation. The receptor set was obtained from a human donor in good health (CMV status not recorded). Some clones in this sample may be carry-over from other donors' samples.

A few counts support this clonotype. V usage is TRBV27 and J usage is TRBJ2-7; TRBD2 is a possible D gene (5 bases). V was clipped by 2 bases and J by 3 bases, with 17 bases between them. The CDR3 consists of 16 residues. Germline V CDR1 and CDR2: MNHEY, SMNVEV (reference sequence). CDR3: CASSLGGGSGIYEQYF. For the CDR3, the DNA is TGTGCCAGCAGTTTAGGAGGCGGCAGTGGTATCTACGAGCAGTACTTC.

V gene TRBV7-8 combines with J gene TRBJ2-3; D ambiguous. CDR3 length equals 13 residues. CDR1 is SGHVS and CDR2 is FQNEAQ in the germline V gene. V lost 2 bases to trimming and J lost 4 bases, with 7 bases between them. CDR3 amino acids: CASSLNKADTQYF. The CDR3 region has the DNA TGTGCCAGCAGCTTAAATAAAGCAGATACGCAGTATTTT.

The V gene is TRBV9, the J gene TRBJ2-3; D may be TRBD1 (6 bases). CDR3 length: 18 amino acids. CDR1 and CDR2 from the germline V gene are SGDLS and YYNGEE. Trimming removed 0 bases at V and 1 base at J, with 18 bases between. In DNA form, the CDR3 reads TGTGCCAGCAGCGTAGTGGCAGGGGAAAGTGTTGGCACAGATACGCAGTATTTT. Amino acid sequence: CASSVVAGESVGTDTQYF. Variable domain in full (rest from reference TRBV9 and TRBJ2-3): DSGVTQTPKHLITATGQRVTLRCSPRSGDLSVYWYQQSLDQGLQFLIQYYNGEERAKGNILERFSAQQFPDLHSELNLSSLELGDSALYFCASSVVAGESVGTDTQYFGPGTRLTVL.

This clonotype occurred a few times. V is TRBV9 and J is TRBJ2-7, with 7 bases matching TRBD2. The CDR3 spans 15 residues. With 0 bases clipped from V and 4 bases from J, the junction kept 7 bases outside the gene matches. From germline, CDR1 is SGDLS and CDR2 YYNGEE. The CDR3 sequence: CASSVDALADYEQYF. CDR3 sequence (DNA): TGTGCCAGCAGCGTAGACGCGCTAGCGGATTACGAGCAGTACTTC.

Ten or more counts support this clonotype. This chain uses TRBV27 with TRBJ2-7; D is unresolved. The CDR3 length is 15 residues. V was pared by 5 bases and J by 0 bases, with 14 bases between. The germline gives CDR1 MNHEY, CDR2 SMNVEV (reference sequence). The CDR3 sequence is CASSLIPTRSYEQYF. Written as DNA, the CDR3 is TGTGCCAGCAGTCTCATCCCGACACGCTCCTACGAGCAGTACTTC.

This sequence joins TRBV6-1 and TRBJ1-5, with D tentatively TRBD1 (5 bases). The CDR3 is 14 residues long. The ends were cut back, 7 bases at V and 6 bases at J, with 16 bases in the middle. Per germline, CDR1 MNHNS and CDR2 SASEGT. The CDR3 coding sequence is TGTGCCAGCACCCCCCCAGGGAGAGGTCAGCCCCAGCATTTT. Its translation is CASTPPGRGQPQHF.

Only a few counts were recorded for this clonotype. The V gene is TRBV7-2, the J gene TRBJ2-7; D ambiguous. V dropped 5 bases and J dropped 2 bases, with 4 bases sitting between them. This CDR3 has 11 amino acids. Germline V lookup: CDR1 SGHTA, CDR2 FQGNSA. CDR3 DNA: TGTGCCAGCAGCAACACCTACGAGCAGTACTTC. Translated: CASSNTYEQYF.

The rearrangement uses TRBV7-2 and TRBJ1-2; D perhaps matches TRBD1 (5 bases). The CDR3 runs 15 residues. From germline, CDR1 is SGHTA and CDR2 FQGNSA. The V end lost 4 bases, the J end lost 3 bases, and 15 bases lay between the germline ends. The CDR3 DNA reads as TGTGCCAGCAGCTCCGGGACCCAAATGGACTATGGCTACACCTTC. Translated: CASSSGTQMDYGYTF.

The sample holds a few counts of this clonotype. This rearrangement joins TRBV6-1 to TRBJ2-5; the D gene is possibly TRBD1 (5 bases). The CDR3 extends over 13 amino acids. The germline gives CDR1 MNHNS, CDR2 SASEGT. Trimming stripped 4 bases from V and 10 bases from J, with 16 bases between. CDR3 residues: CASSAEAGRNQYF. CDR3 coding DNA: TGTGCCAGCAGTGCCGAGGCAGGGCGGAACCAGTACTTC.

This sequence joins TRBV11-2 and TRBJ1-2, with D possibly matching TRBD1 (5 bases). This CDR3 is 16 amino acids long. CDR1 SGHAT and CDR2 FQNNGV come from the germline V gene. Trimming removed 5 bases at V and 1 base at J, with 17 bases between. CDR3 sequence (DNA): TGTGCCAGCAGCCCTCTGGGGCTGAGTCATAACTATGGCTACACCTTC. Translated, it gives CASSPLGLSHNYGYTF.

The chain is built from TRBV7-2 and TRBJ1-5; D may be TRBD1 (6 bases). Germline assignment: CDR1 SGHTA and CDR2 FQGNSA. The CDR3 extends over 18 amino acids. Trimming took 5 bases from V and 0 from J, leaving 20 bases between them. The CDR3 DNA sequence: TGTGCCAGCAGCCCCAGACCACAGGGTTCTTATAGCAATCAGCCCCAGCATTTT. Translating gives CASSPRPQGSYSNQPQHF.

Worth noting for this clonotype: A read error may explain this, as a much larger clone is one base away. The V and J genes are TRBV5-4 and TRBJ2-7; the D is unclear. Germline lookup yields CDR1 SGHNT and CDR2 YYREEE (reference sequence). V lost 1 base, J lost 5 bases, and 4 bases lay in between. This CDR3 is built from 11 residues. CDR3 amino acids: CASSLTDEQYF. CDR3 coding DNA: TGTGCCAGCAGCTTGACCGACGAGCAGTACTTC.

This clonotype was counted a few times. The chain couples TRBV20-1 to TRBJ1-2; no clear D. Trimming removed 0 bases at V and 1 base at J, with 6 bases between. This CDR3 contains 13 residues. Germline CDR1 is DFQATT and CDR2 is SNEGSKA (reference sequence). The CDR3 DNA reads as TGCAGTGCTAGAGAGGGCAATAACTATGGCTACACCTTC. It codes for CSAREGNNYGYTF.

This clonotype was counted at least ten times. The rearrangement joins TRBV6-2 or TRBV6-3 to TRBJ2-7; the D is unclear. The V gene lost 2 bases and the J gene lost 4 bases, with 9 bases spanning the gap. Germline V gene data show CDR1 as MNHEY and CDR2 as SVGEGT. The CDR3 has 13 residues. CDR3 in DNA: TGTGCCAGCAGTTACGTGGGAACTTACGAGCAGTACTTC. Protein sequence: CASSYVGTYEQYF.

The chain uses TRBV4-1 and TRBJ1-1; D unresolved. The V end lost 0 bases, the J end lost 5 bases, and 13 bases lay between the germline ends. Germline V lookup: CDR1 MGHRA, CDR2 YSYEKL. CDR3 length: 15 amino acids. The CDR3 loop is CASSQDRVGATEAFF. The CDR3 DNA is TGCGCCAGCAGCCAAGATAGGGTAGGTGCGACTGAAGCTTTCTTT.

The CDR3 nucleotides are TGTGCCAGCAGCTTAGCGTTAGGGTACGAGCAGTACTTC. Protein: CASSLALGYEQYF. The rearrangement uses TRBV7-2 and TRBJ2-7; D call uncertain. This CDR3 spans 13 amino acids. CDR1 and CDR2 (germline): SGHTA, FQGNSA. V was shortened by 0 bases and J by 4 bases, with 7 bases between the two germline ends.

In DNA form, the CDR3 reads TGTGCCAGCAGCCTTGAGCGGGGGGCCACCACAGATACGCAGTATTTT. Amino acid sequence: CASSLERGATTDTQYF. The chain recombines TRBV7-9 with TRBJ2-3, with 9 bases matching TRBD2. V gave up 5 bases and J gave up 2 bases; unmatched junction bases: 8. Per the germline V gene, CDR1 is SEHNR and CDR2 is FQNEAQ (reference sequence). The CDR3 consists of 16 residues.

This clonotype was counted only a few times. The J gene is TRBJ1-2, the V gene TRBV4-3; D unclear. V dropped 0 bases and J dropped 0 bases, with 11 bases sitting between them. The CDR3 is 16 residues long. CDR1 LGHNA and CDR2 YSLEER come from the germline V gene. Here the CDR3 DNA reads TGCGCCAGCAGCCAAGATGTTAGGGAGCCTAACTATGGCTACACCTTC. Translating it yields CASSQDVREPNYGYTF.

There are a few counts of this clonotype. The chain combines TRBV28 with TRBJ2-5; D ambiguous. The CDR3 extends over 11 amino acids. V lost 3 bases and J lost 5, with 4 bases in between. Germline CDR1 is MDHEN and CDR2 is SYDVKM. The CDR3 loop is CASSFGETQYF. The CDR3 DNA sequence: TGTGCCAGCAGTTTTGGCGAGACCCAGTACTTC. The full variable domain, in which reference TRBV28 and TRBJ2-5 provide the parts outside the CDR3, is DVKVTQSSRYLVKRTGEKVFLECVQDMDHENMFWYRQDPGLGLRLIYFSYDVKMKEKGDIPEGYSVSREKKERFSLILESASTNQTSMYLCASSFGETQYFGPGTRLLVL.

The chain's CDR3 is CASSYMPQGRNEQFF. Here the CDR3 DNA reads TGTGCCAGCAGTTACATGCCTCAGGGAAGGAATGAGCAGTTCTTC. The chain recombines TRBV6-5 with TRBJ2-1; D is possibly TRBD1 (5 bases). Germline CDR1 and CDR2: MNHEY and SVGAGI. This CDR3 spans 15 amino acids. Trimming shortened V by 2 bases and J by 7 bases, and 15 bases separated the two germline ends.

This clonotype was seen only a few times. Sequence at one end of the junction differs from germline and may be a read error. The chain links TRBV15 to TRBJ2-2; D not resolved. The V gene's germline CDR1 is LNHNV and CDR2 YYDKDF (reference sequence). This CDR3 is built from 16 residues. The CDR3 region is CATSRVTIMNAGELFF. The CDR3 nucleotides read TGTGCCACCAGCAGGGTTACTATTATGAACGCCGGGGAGCTGTTTTTT.

The chain recombines TRBV12-5 with TRBJ1-3, with D possibly TRBD1 on 6 matching bases. The V end lost 6 bases, the J end lost 5 bases, and 11 bases lay between the germline ends. Germline CDR1 LGHNT, CDR2 FRNRAP. The CDR3 consists of 13 residues. CDR3 protein: CASGAGDRNTIYF. The CDR3 nucleotides are TGTGCTAGTGGGGCAGGGGACAGAAACACCATATATTTT.

This clonotype was observed many times. The chain uses TRBV7-8 and TRBJ2-3, with D perhaps TRBD2 (6 bases). The CDR3 covers 14 residues. Trimming took 5 bases from V and 11 from J, leaving 20 bases between them. Germline lookup yields CDR1 SGHVS and CDR2 FQNEAQ. The CDR3 nucleotides read TGTGCCAGCAGCAACCGGGACTCTAAAATAATGCAGTATTTT. Its protein is CASSNRDSKIMQYF.

This clonotype was recorded a few times. The rearrangement joins TRBV7-8 to TRBJ2-2; 10 bases align to TRBD1. V lost 5 bases to trimming and J lost 4 bases; unmatched junction nucleotides: 4. The CDR3 loop spans 15 amino acids. The V gene's germline CDR1 is SGHVS and CDR2 FQNEAQ. CDR3 DNA sequence: TGTGCCAGCAGCCCGCGGACAGGGGGCACCGGGGAGCTGTTTTTT. It yields the protein CASSPRTGGTGELFF.

This clonotype has at least ten counts. This chain links TRBV6-2 or TRBV6-3 with TRBJ2-2; D might be TRBD1 (5 bases). The germline V gene encodes CDR1 MNHEY and CDR2 SVGEGT. This CDR3 region has 17 residues. V was shortened by 0 bases and J by 0 bases, with 11 bases between the two germline ends. CDR3 nucleotides: TGTGCCAGCAGTTACTCCCCCAGGGTCGCGAACACCGGGGAGCTGTTTTTT. Translated: CASSYSPRVANTGELFF.

The gene calls are TRBV7-2 and TRBJ2-1; no definite D call. The V and J ends lost 2 bases and 5 bases respectively, with 7 bases between them. CDR3 length: 13 amino acids. Germline V CDR1 and CDR2: SGHTA, FQGNSA. The DNA for the CDR3 is TGTGCCAGCAGCTTAAACAGAGACAATGAGCAGTTCTTC. Protein sequence: CASSLNRDNEQFF. The full variable domain, rest sourced from reference TRBV7-2 and TRBJ2-1, is GAGVSQSPSNKVTEKGKDVELRCDPISGHTALYWYRQSLGQGLEFLIYFQGNSAPDKSGLPSDRFSAERTGGSVSTLTIQRTQQEDSAVYLCASSLNRDNEQFFGPGTRLTVL.

This chain connects TRBV7-8 to TRBJ2-1, with D perhaps matching TRBD1 (6 bases). In germline, CDR1 is SGHVS, CDR2 FQNEAQ. V dropped 7 bases and J dropped 3 bases, with 16 bases sitting between them. The CDR3 totals 15 residues. The chain's CDR3 is CASILTDSYYNEQFF. The DNA for the CDR3 is TGTGCCAGCATTCTTACGGACAGCTACTACAATGAGCAGTTCTTC. Full variable domain (outside the CDR3, taken from reference TRBV7-8 and TRBJ2-1): GAGVSQSPRYKVAKRGQDVALRCDPISGHVSLFWYQQALGQGPEFLTYFQNEAQLDKSGLPSDRFFAERPEGSVSTLKIQRTQQEDSAVYLCASILTDSYYNEQFFGPGTRLTVL.